The clone carrying this T cell receptor (beta chain) appeared a single time. Antigen specificity is unknown. This sample is part of a study of shared clonotypes between healthy human individuals. The study's findings and limits: A generally larger estimated richness was seen in naive subsets than in memory subsets. Tissues were not sampled, only blood, and their repertoires likely differ. The donor pool, a small one, limited the genetic and exposure-history diversity represented.

Measured with immunoSEQ multiplex PCR; TCRdb has only the in-frame clones, and not every one. Of approximately 2,300,000 clones in the sample, under 95% were seen once. Trimming stripped 8 bases from V and 4 bases from J, with 6 bases between. The length of the CDR3 is 11 residues. Germline-derived CDR1 and CDR2 are MGHDK and SYGVNS. This chain links TRBV25-1 with TRBJ2-1; D is undetermined. This clonotype originated in a young man in good health. Some clones in this sample may be carry-over from other donors' samples. Sequenced input: naive CD4+ T cells from PBMCs. Subset described: CD45RA+ positively selected. The CDR3 loop is CASLGYNEQFF. The CDR3 bases are TGTGCCAGCCTGGGGTACAATGAGCAGTTCTTC.